This passage covers 11 T cell receptor beta chains from one sample sequenced in a study of metastatic and nonmetastatic thyroid tumors. Thyroid surgery was preceded by no treatment in any patient. MiXCR re-clonotyped the PCR reads for TCRdb. Of around 34,000 clones in the sample, 15% were seen once. The sequenced material came from blood. All receptors derive from a male donor with papillary thyroid cancer or a benign thyroid nodule (not recorded which). Some clones in this sample may be carry-over from other donors' samples.

The table lists this clone with a few counts. This sequence may be a read error, since a much larger clone differs from it by one base. The V and J genes are TRBV30 and TRBJ1-5, with a tentative D call TRBD1 (6 bases). From germline, CDR1 is GTSNPN and CDR2 SVGIG (reference sequence). This CDR3 is built from 13 residues. Trimming removed 4 bases from V and 4 bases from J, with 11 bases in between. CDR3 residues: CAWNTGRNQPQHF. CDR3 DNA: TGTGCCTGGAATACAGGGAGAAATCAGCCCCAGCATTTT. Full variable domain (outside the CDR3, taken from reference TRBV30 and TRBJ1-5): SQTIHQWPATLVQPVGSPLSLECTVEGTSNPNLYWYRQAAGRGLQLLFYSVGIGQISSEVPQNLSASRPQDRQFILSSKKLLLSDSGFYLCAWNTGRNQPQHFGDGTRLSIL.

The J gene is TRBJ2-7, the V gene TRBV7-8; 7 positions match TRBD2. The CDR3 extends over 18 amino acids. Germline lookup yields CDR1 SGHVS and CDR2 FQNEAQ. Losses at the gene ends were 4 bases for V and 1 base for J; bases not matched to a gene: 16. The chain's CDR3 is CASSSLTSWRMSSYEQYF. CDR3 bases: TGTGCCAGCAGCTCCCTGACTAGCTGGAGAATGAGTTCCTACGAGCAGTACTTC.

In this sample, this clone turned up many times. The rearrangement uses TRBV11-2 and TRBJ2-7; 8 bases are a match to TRBD1. CDR3 length: 15 amino acids. The V segment lost 5 bases and the J segment 2 bases; nucleotides outside the gene matches: 8. In germline, CDR1 is SGHAT, CDR2 FQNNGV. The CDR3 is CASSRGQGSTYEQYF. In DNA, the CDR3 is TGTGCCAGCAGCCGAGGACAGGGAAGTACCTACGAGCAGTACTTC.

This clone occurred many times. The rearrangement uses TRBV19 and TRBJ2-7, with 7 bases that match TRBD2. This CDR3 region has 15 residues. CDR1 and CDR2 from the germline V gene are LNHDA and SQIVND (reference sequence). V lost 3 bases, J lost 3 bases, and 8 bases stayed unmatched. As DNA, the CDR3 is TGTGCCAGTAGTATGGTGGCTAGCGGCCGCTACGAGCAGTACTTC. Residues: CASSMVASGRYEQYF. Variable domain in full (rest from reference TRBV19 and TRBJ2-7): DGGITQSPKYLFRKEGQNVTLSCEQNLNHDAMYWYRQDPGQGLRLIYYSQIVNDFQKGDIAEGYSVSREKKESFPLTVTSAQKNPTAFYLCASSMVASGRYEQYFGPGTRLTVT.

The chain has TRBV7-3 and TRBJ2-2; a possible D gene is TRBD2 (5 bases). The CDR3 spans 15 residues. In germline, CDR1 is SGHTA, CDR2 FQGTGA. V dropped 5 bases and J dropped 0 bases, with 10 bases sitting between them. Written as DNA, the CDR3 is TGTGCCAGCAGCCCAGGACTGGCGAACACCGGGGAGCTGTTTTTT. This encodes CASSPGLANTGELFF. The full variable domain, its missing parts supplied by reference TRBV7-3 and TRBJ2-2, is GAGVSQTPSNKVTEKGKYVELRCDPISGHTALYWYRQSLGQGPEFLIYFQGTGAADDSGLPNDRFFAVRPEGSVSTLKIQRTERGDSAVYLCASSPGLANTGELFFGEGSRLTVL.

Ten or more counts support this clone. V usage is TRBV29-1 and J usage is TRBJ1-1; TRBD1 might be the D (6 bases). V was clipped by 7 bases and J by 0 bases, with 9 bases between them. This CDR3 contains 12 residues. Germline loops: CDR1 SQVTM, CDR2 ANQGSEA. The CDR3 DNA is TGCAGCGGGGGGGACATGAACACTGAAGCTTTCTTT. Translation gives CSGGDMNTEAFF. Using reference TRBV29-1 and TRBJ1-1 for the parts outside the CDR3, the full variable domain is SAVISQKPSRDICQRGTSLTIQCQVDSQVTMMFWYRQQPGQSLTLIATANQGSEATYESGFVIDKFPISRPNLTFSTLTVSNMSPEDSSIYLCSGGDMNTEAFFGQGTRLTVV.

Worth noting for this clone: One junction end disagrees with the germline gene, perhaps due to a read error. The chain couples TRBV11-2 to TRBJ2-2; D unresolved. The CDR3 covers 18 residues. Germline V lookup: CDR1 SGHAT, CDR2 FQNNGV. The CDR3 here is CASSLDWSRATNTGELFF. Here the CDR3 DNA reads TGTGCCAGCAGCTTAGATTGGTCACGCGCTACGAACACCGGTGAGCTGTTTTTT.

This clone was seen many times. The chain uses TRBV9 and TRBJ1-1; D is unclear. The germline V gene has CDR1 SGDLS and CDR2 YYNGEE. The CDR3 totals 13 residues. Trimming shortened V by 4 bases and J by 3 bases, and 10 bases separated the two germline ends. The CDR3 loop reads CASSTHRDTEAFF. For the CDR3, the DNA is TGTGCCAGCAGCACACACAGAGACACTGAAGCTTTCTTT.

This clone showed up just a few times. The gene calls are TRBV12-3 or TRBV12-4 and TRBJ2-7, with a possible D match to TRBD2 (6 bases). CDR3 size: 15 residues. V was trimmed by 4 bases and J by 4 bases, leaving 17 bases between them. Here the CDR3 reads CASSYDGGRRYEQYF. CDR3 coding DNA: TGTGCCAGCAGTTATGATGGTGGGAGGCGTTACGAGCAGTACTTC.

Note on this clone: One end of the junction does not line up with germline, which may come from a read error. The J gene is TRBJ2-3, the V gene TRBV5-1; D gene unclear. In germline, CDR1 is SGHRS, CDR2 YFSETQ. The CDR3 is 16 residues long. As DNA, the CDR3 is TGCGCCAGCAGCCCTGAGGTCGTCCTTAGCACATATACGCAGTATTTT. Translating it yields CASSPEVVLSTYTQYF.

This clone was observed many times. The rearrangement joins TRBV9 to TRBJ1-1, with TRBD1 matching over 9 bases. The junction had 6 bases not matched to a gene; V was cut back by 4 bases and J by 11 bases. CDR1 and CDR2 (germline): SGDLS, YYNGEE. The CDR3 is made up of 12 amino acids. CDR3 in amino acids: CASSTWTGEAFF. The CDR3 nucleotides read TGTGCCAGCAGCACATGGACAGGGGAGGCTTTCTTT.